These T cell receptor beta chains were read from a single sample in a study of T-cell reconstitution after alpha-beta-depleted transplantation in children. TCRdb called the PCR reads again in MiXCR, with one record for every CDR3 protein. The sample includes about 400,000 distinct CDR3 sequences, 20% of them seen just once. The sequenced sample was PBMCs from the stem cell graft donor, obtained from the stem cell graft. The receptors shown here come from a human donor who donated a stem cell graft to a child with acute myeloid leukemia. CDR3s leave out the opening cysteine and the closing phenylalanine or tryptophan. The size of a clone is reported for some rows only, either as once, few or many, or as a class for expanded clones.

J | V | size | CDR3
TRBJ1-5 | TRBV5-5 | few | ASSWTTGVGQPQH
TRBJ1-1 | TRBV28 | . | ASSLFGAEAF
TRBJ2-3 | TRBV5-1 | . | ASSTLGSTDTQY
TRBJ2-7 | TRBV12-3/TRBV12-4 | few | ASTQDRGPEQY
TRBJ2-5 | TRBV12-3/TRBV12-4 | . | ASSSRRRTQETQY
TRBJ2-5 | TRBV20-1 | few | SARQGVPQETQY
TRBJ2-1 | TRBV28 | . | ASSPEWTSGSNEQF
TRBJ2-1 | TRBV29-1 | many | SVTRGQIDEQF
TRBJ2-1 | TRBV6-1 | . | ASSPPYYFGEQF
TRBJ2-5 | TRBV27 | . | ASGGEGLETQY
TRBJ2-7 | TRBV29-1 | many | SVSGPKYEQY
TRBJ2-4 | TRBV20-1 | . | SASDRGVQY
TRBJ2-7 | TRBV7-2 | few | ASSLVSFPHEQY
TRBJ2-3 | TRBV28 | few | ASRSGRDLDTQY
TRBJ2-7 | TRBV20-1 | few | SASSGTSGLYEQY
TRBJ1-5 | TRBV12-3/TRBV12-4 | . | ASSRPPGPQH
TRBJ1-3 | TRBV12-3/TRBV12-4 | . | ASSSNLLSGNTIY
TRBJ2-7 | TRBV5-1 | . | ASSLETGTLREQY
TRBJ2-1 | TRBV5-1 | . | ASSSRGAVEQF
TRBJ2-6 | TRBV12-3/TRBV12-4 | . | ASSLFSWANVLT
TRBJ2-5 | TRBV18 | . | ASSPETEFQETQY
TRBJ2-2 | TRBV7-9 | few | ASSPFTGTGELF